Presented here are 20 T cell receptor beta chains from one specimen sequenced in a study of cytomegalovirus exposure and HLA in healthy donors. The PCR employed 60 Vbeta primers together with 13 Jbeta primers. Only in-frame clones appear in the TCRdb table, and some are missing; sequencing was by immunoSEQ multiplex PCR. The sample holds 150,000 to 170,000 clones; around 74% are singletons and the top ten take over 1.3%. Sample: PBMCs. Source of these receptors: a man aged 18 to 30 in good health and CMV-seronegative.

This chain links TRBV4-3 with TRBJ2-6; D is uncertain. The CDR3 totals 15 residues. Per germline, CDR1 LGHNA and CDR2 YSLEER. Trimming took off 2 bases at V and 2 bases at J, with 7 bases between the two ends. The CDR3 is CASSQQSTGANVLTF. The CDR3 nucleotides read TGCGCCAGCAGCCAACAGTCAACTGGGGCCAACGTCCTGACTTTC.

This clone was observed a single time. The V call is TRBV18, the J call TRBJ1-2; TRBD1 agrees at 8 bases. Germline CDR1 reads KGHSH; CDR2 reads LQKENI. Unmatched junction bases numbered 3, after V lost 3 bases and J lost 3 bases. The CDR3 contains 14 residues. The CDR3, as DNA: TGTGCCAGCTCACCGTTACAGGGGGACTATGGCTACACCTTC. Amino acid sequence: CASSPLQGDYGYTF.

The chain combines TRBV6-1 with TRBJ2-7, with a weak D call TRBD1 (5 bases). Germline-derived CDR1 and CDR2 are MNHNS and SASEGT. The CDR3 covers 12 residues. Trimming shortened V by 3 bases and J by 4 bases, and 7 bases separated the two germline ends. The CDR3 DNA sequence: TGTGCCAGCAGTGATACAGGATACGAGCAGTACTTC. Its translation: CASSDTGYEQYF.

The rearrangement links TRBV27 to TRBJ2-5; TRBD2 might be the D (6 bases). CDR3 length: 15 amino acids. Germline V gene sequence: CDR1 MNHEY, CDR2 SMNVEV (reference sequence). Trimming left V 4 bases short and J 5 bases short, with 17 bases between. The CDR3 DNA follows: TGTGCCAGCAGTTCCGGCACTAGCTACGGGGAGACCCAGTACTTC. Encoded protein: CASSSGTSYGETQYF.

V and J are TRBV19 and TRBJ2-5; 8 bases fit TRBD1. J gave up 4 bases and V 3 bases, and 13 bases lay outside the gene matches. Per the germline V gene, CDR1 is LNHDA and CDR2 is SQIVND (reference sequence). This CDR3 contains 17 residues. The CDR3 here is CASSIGMDREVPETQYF. The CDR3 DNA is TGTGCCAGTAGTATTGGAATGGACAGGGAGGTCCCAGAGACCCAGTACTTC. The whole variable domain, remainder taken from reference TRBV19 and TRBJ2-5, is DGGITQSPKYLFRKEGQNVTLSCEQNLNHDAMYWYRQDPGQGLRLIYYSQIVNDFQKGDIAEGYSVSREKKESFPLTVTSAQKNPTAFYLCASSIGMDREVPETQYFGPGTRLLVL.

A word on this clone: One junction end does not reproduce the germline sequence, and a read error may be involved. The rearrangement uses TRBV7-8 and TRBJ1-1; D is perhaps TRBD1 (6 bases). Per the germline V gene, CDR1 is SGHVS and CDR2 is FQNEAQ. This CDR3 contains 13 residues. CDR3: CASSHLWDTEAFF. The CDR3 DNA reads as TGTGCCAGCAGCCATCTTTGGGACACCGAAGCTTTCTTT.

CDR3 in DNA: TGTGCCAGCAGCCCCCCGGGTAGCGACACGCAGTATTTT. It translates to CASSPPGSDTQYF. V usage is TRBV11-3 and J usage is TRBJ2-3; possible D gene TRBD2, 5 bases. In germline, CDR1 is SGHNT, CDR2 YENEEA. Trimming left V 5 bases short and J 9 bases short, with 15 bases between. The length of the CDR3 is 13 residues.

The V call is TRBV10-3, the J call TRBJ2-3, with 12 bases aligning to TRBD2. The V and J ends lost 11 bases and 6 bases, in that order; junction bases with no gene match: 9. The CDR3 consists of 14 residues. Germline V gene lookup returns CDR1 ENHRY and CDR2 SYGVKD. CDR3 residues: CASRGTSGLDTQYF. CDR3 coding DNA: TGTGCCTCCAGGGGGACTAGCGGGTTGGATACGCAGTATTTT.

In this sample, this clone turned up once. The chain carries TRBV12-5 and TRBJ2-2; 9 nucleotides match TRBD2. The CDR3 has 16 amino acids. With 3 bases clipped from V and 6 bases from J, the junction kept 8 bases outside the gene matches. Germline CDR1 and CDR2: LGHNT and FRNRAP. The CDR3 region is CASGLGAGGPSGELFF. The CDR3 nucleotides are TGTGCTAGTGGTTTAGGGGCGGGAGGGCCCTCCGGGGAGCTGTTTTTT.

This clone was picked up a small number of times. This chain joins TRBV11-3 and TRBJ2-5; 12 bases are shared with TRBD1. CDR1 and CDR2 (germline): SGHNT, YENEEA. Trimming at V came to 4 bases and at J to 4 bases, leaving 7 bases not matched to a gene. The CDR3 contains 16 residues. The CDR3 coding sequence is TGTGCCAGCAGCTCCGGGACAGGGGGCAGGGGAGAGACCCAGTACTTC. It codes for CASSSGTGGRGETQYF.

This chain connects TRBV6-6 to TRBJ1-1, with D unresolved. The CDR3 covers 14 residues. Germline CDR1 MNHNY, CDR2 SVGAGI (reference sequence). Between the trimmed V and J ends, which lost 4 bases and 9 bases, there was a span of 18 bases. The CDR3 DNA reads TGTGCCAGCAGTTCCAAAGGCTGGGGAGGGAAAGCTTTCTTT. Residues: CASSSKGWGGKAFF.

This clone has more than one count but fewer than ten. The gene calls are TRBV6-5 and TRBJ1-1; no definite D call. This CDR3 contains 13 residues. Germline loops: CDR1 MNHEY, CDR2 SVGAGI. Deletions cut 2 bases from V and 8 bases from J, with 12 bases between. The CDR3, as DNA: TGTGCCAGCAGTTACCCCGGTTCAGGAGAAGCTTTCTTT. This codes for CASSYPGSGEAFF.

This chain connects TRBV28 to TRBJ2-3; 7 nucleotides agree with TRBD1. CDR3 size: 14 residues. Trimming removed 5 bases from V and 2 bases from J; junction bases left unmatched: 4. Looked up from germline, CDR1 is MDHEN and CDR2 is SYDVKM. CDR3 residues: CASSVDRPTDTQYF. The CDR3 coding sequence is TGTGCCAGCAGTGTGGACAGGCCCACAGATACGCAGTATTTT.

This sequence joins TRBV5-1 and TRBJ2-2, with TRBD1 matching over 10 bases. CDR3 length: 16 amino acids. Trimming at V came to 2 bases and at J to 4 bases, leaving 5 bases not matched to a gene. CDR1 is SGHRS, CDR2 YFSETQ, per germline. The CDR3 here is CASSFGDRGGTGELFF. The CDR3 DNA follows: TGCGCCAGCAGCTTCGGGGACAGGGGTGGCACCGGGGAGCTGTTTTTT.

The V and J genes are TRBV27 and TRBJ2-7, with TRBD2 matching 11 bases. Losses at the gene ends were 1 base for V and 2 bases for J; bases not matched to a gene: 4. Germline loops: CDR1 MNHEY, CDR2 SMNVEV (reference sequence). This CDR3 region has 16 residues. CDR3 DNA sequence: TGTGCCAGCAGTTTATTACTAGCGGGAGAGCCCTACGAGCAGTACTTC. As protein: CASSLLLAGEPYEQYF.

The V and J genes are TRBV9 and TRBJ2-5; D might be TRBD2 (5 bases). The J call is uncertain, as TRBJ2-7 better fits the DNA end. The CDR3 contains 12 residues. Germline V gives CDR1 SGDLS, CDR2 YYNGEE. CDR3 nucleotide sequence: TGTGCCAGCAGCCCTGCGGGCTACGAGCAGTACTTC. Protein product: CASSPAGYEQYF.

The chain links TRBV19 to TRBJ2-7; 16 bases align to TRBD2. The CDR3 sequence is 17 residues long. The germline gives CDR1 LNHDA, CDR2 SQIVND (reference sequence). Losses at the gene ends were 7 bases for V and 6 bases for J; bases not matched to a gene: 12. CDR3 sequence: CASIHGGLAGGECEQYF. The DNA of the CDR3 is TGTGCCAGTATCCATGGGGGACTAGCGGGAGGGGAATGCGAGCAGTACTTC.

The chain employs TRBV7-9 and TRBJ2-3, with a weak D call TRBD2 (5 bases). V was cut by 1 base and J by 0 bases, with 14 bases left in between. The germline V gene encodes CDR1 SEHNR and CDR2 FQNEAQ (reference sequence). The length of the CDR3 is 17 residues. CDR3 coding DNA: TGTGCCAGCAGCTTAGGACGGGGTGCGGGTAGCACAGATACGCAGTATTTT. Its translation: CASSLGRGAGSTDTQYF.

The gene calls are TRBV19 and TRBJ2-5, with 11 bases aligning to TRBD2. Germline loops: CDR1 LNHDA, CDR2 SQIVND (reference sequence). Losses at the gene ends were 3 bases for V and 5 bases for J; bases not matched to a gene: 5. This CDR3 has 15 amino acids. The CDR3 nucleotides read TGTGCCAGTAGTATCCCACTAGCGGGAGTGGAGACCCAGTACTTC. Encoded protein: CASSIPLAGVETQYF.

J is TRBJ2-3 and V is TRBV28, with D unresolved. The V end lost 6 bases, the J end lost 8 bases, and 12 bases lay between the germline ends. The CDR3 covers 12 residues. CDR1 is MDHEN and CDR2 is SYDVKM in the germline V gene. CDR3 protein: CASSSRPGTQYF. CDR3 nucleotides: TGTGCCAGCAGCTCCAGGCCCGGTACGCAGTATTTT.